This T cell receptor (beta chain) was sequenced in a study of cytomegalovirus exposure and HLA in healthy donors. Findings and caveats of the study: Rare TCR sequences dominated, though some public TCRs recurred in many donors.

J was trimmed by 4 bases and V by 2 bases; bases with no gene match: 6. Germline V gene sequence: CDR1 SGHDT, CDR2 YYEEEE. The CDR3 spans 15 residues. Concerning this clone: Antigen specificity is unknown.

Amplification used 60 Vbeta primers and 13 Jbeta primers. Authors' processing steps: Tens of millions of unique TCR beta chains, roughly 11 million of them shared, were counted by a later analysis. Clones were sequenced by immunoSEQ multiplex PCR, and TCRdb holds only the in-frame ones, with some missing. The V and J calls and the clone size are those of that table, but D and trimming were determined from the DNA. The table lists approximately 140,000 clones, roughly four fifths of them singletons. The chain has TRBV5-6 and TRBJ2-3; 8 bases align to TRBD2. The TCR originated in a female donor in good health and CMV-seronegative. Sequenced sample: PBMCs. CDR3 residues: CASSFSGRGADTQYF. CDR3 nucleotide sequence: TGTGCCAGCAGCTTCTCCGGGCGGGGGGCAGATACGCAGTATTTT.